These T cell receptor beta chains were read from a single sample in a study of control samples from healthy donors and cancer patients. TCRdb's table, derived via immunoSEQ multiplex PCR, lists solely in-frame clones and lacks some. This sample has around 110,000 clones, with 85% to 90% found just once. Sequenced: blood. Receptor source: a woman between 65 and 79 years old in good health. Each CDR3 is given with its conserved first and last residue. A D gene is named only where the DNA matches it firmly. Clone sizes are given selectively: once, few, many, or a class where the clone is expanded.

j_gene: TRBJ1-5
len: 16
abundance: -
d_gene: -
v_gene: TRBV6-1
CDR3nt: TGTGCCAGCAGTGTGGTGACGGCCTATAGCAATCAGCCCCAGCATTTT
CDR3aa: CASSVVTAYSNQPQHF

j_gene: TRBJ1-5
len: 13
abundance: -
d_gene: -
v_gene: TRBV19
CDR3nt: TGTGCCAGTAGTATAAGGGGATTTCAGCCCCAGCATTTT
CDR3aa: CASSIRGFQPQHF

j_gene: TRBJ1-4
len: 14
abundance: -
d_gene: TRBD1
v_gene: TRBV15
CDR3nt: TGTGCCACCAGCATAGGACAGGGTCGTGAAAAACTGTTTTTT
CDR3aa: CATSIGQGREKLFF

j_gene: TRBJ2-7
len: 15
abundance: -
d_gene: TRBD1
v_gene: TRBV7-3
CDR3nt: TGTGCCAGCAGCTTAATTGGGACAGAGGCATCCGAGCAGTACTTC
CDR3aa: CASSLIGTEASEQYF

j_gene: TRBJ2-7
len: 14
abundance: -
d_gene: -
v_gene: TRBV11-1
CDR3nt: TGTGCCAGCAGCATAGGACCCGGGACCTACGAGCAGTACTTC
CDR3aa: CASSIGPGTYEQYF

j_gene: TRBJ1-1
len: 14
abundance: -
d_gene: TRBD1
v_gene: TRBV25-1
CDR3nt: TGTGCCAGCCAGGACAGGAACTTGAACACTGAAGCTTTCTTT
CDR3aa: CASQDRNLNTEAFF

j_gene: TRBJ2-2
len: 14
abundance: once
d_gene: -
v_gene: TRBV9
CDR3nt: TGTGCCAGCAGCGTAGGTCCGGCCACCGGGGAGCTGTTTTTT
CDR3aa: CASSVGPATGELFF

j_gene: TRBJ1-1
len: 13
abundance: -
d_gene: TRBD1
v_gene: TRBV14
CDR3nt: TGTGCCAGCAGCCGAGGACAGGTTAATGAAGCTTTCTTT
CDR3aa: CASSRGQVNEAFF

j_gene: TRBJ1-1
len: 15
abundance: -
d_gene: -
v_gene: TRBV6-5
CDR3nt: TGTGCCAGCAGTTACATGGGACCCCCGGACACTGAAGCTTTCTTT
CDR3aa: CASSYMGPPDTEAFF

j_gene: TRBJ2-7
len: 16
abundance: -
d_gene: -
v_gene: TRBV3-1/TRBV3-2
CDR3nt: TGTGCCAGCAGCCCGGATTGGGGAGGTAGCTCCTACGAGCAGTACTTC
CDR3aa: CASSPDWGGSSYEQYF

j_gene: TRBJ2-2
len: 12
abundance: -
d_gene: -
v_gene: TRBV11-3
CDR3nt: TGTGCCAGCAGCCACCCCGCCGGGGAGCTGTTTTTT
CDR3aa: CASSHPAGELFF